This T cell receptor beta chain came from a study of blood T cell repertoires in COVID-19. Across the whole study: From the United States, Italy and Spain came samples of acute and convalescent COVID-19. In each case, the material was cDNA or gDNA derived from T cells, B-cell-depleted T cells, or PBMCs.

Germline CDR1 is SGHTA and CDR2 is FQGNSA. This CDR3 has 14 amino acids. The J segment lost 6 bases and the V segment lost 5 bases, leaving 2 bases of the junction unmatched. Source study methods: How many nucleated cells were present was estimated from reference gene primer amplification. Repertoires were generated with immunoSEQ multiplex PCR, while TCRdb's copy carries only in-frame clones and drops some. That table gives V, J and clone size, and the DNA gave D and trimming. The repertoire includes 150,000 to 200,000 clones, 81% of them detected once, and 12% sits in the top ten. One Seattle source followed patients from active infection through their disease course.

Sequencing input: peripheral blood. The chain couples TRBV7-2 to TRBJ1-6; TRBD1 matches at 9 bases. This TCR derives from a woman at least 80 years old with COVID-19, enrolled during active disease. In nucleotides, the CDR3 is TGTGCCAGCAGCCCGGGACAGGGTAATTCACCCCTCCACTTT. Translating gives CASSPGQGNSPLHF. The full variable domain, with the rest looked up from reference TRBV7-2 and TRBJ1-6, is GAGVSQSPSNKVTEKGKDVELRCDPISGHTALYWYRQSLGQGLEFLIYFQGNSAPDKSGLPSDRFSAERTGGSVSTLTIQRTQQEDSAVYLCASSPGQGNSPLHFGNGTRLTVT.